The 7 T cell receptor beta chains listed next were all sequenced from one sample in a study of patients and donors after allogeneic stem cell transplantation. A single record per CDR3 protein comes from TCRdb applying MiXCR to the RT-PCR reads. The table shows roughly 940,000 distinct CDR3 sequences, with 18% occurring only once. Sequencing was done on a sample of blood, either unsorted or a sorted T cell fraction (not recorded which). The source is a human donor who was either an allogeneic HSCT recipient or a stem cell or donor lymphocyte infusion donor (not recorded which). It is not recorded whose cells these are; they may come from a transplant donor.

This chain links TRBV2 with TRBJ1-1; TRBD1 aligns across 8 bases. V was clipped by 7 bases and J by 1 base; unmatched bases: 5. Germline V gene sequence: CDR1 SNHLY, CDR2 FYNNEI. The length of the CDR3 is 14 residues. In DNA form, the CDR3 reads TGTGCCAGCAAACGGGACAGGAAGAACACTGAAGCTTTCTTT. Protein sequence: CASKRDRKNTEAFF. Complete variable domain (other parts from reference TRBV2 and TRBJ1-1): EPEVTQTPSHQVTQMGQEVILRCVPISNHLYFYWYRQILGQKVEFLVSFYNNEISEKSEIFDDQFSVERPDGSNFTLKIRSTKLEDSAMYFCASKRDRKNTEAFFGQGTRLTVV.

The rearrangement links TRBV9 to TRBJ2-7, with a weak D call TRBD1 (6 bases). This CDR3 is 13 amino acids long. V was shortened by 4 bases and J by 7 bases, with 15 bases between the two germline ends. Germline V gene lookup returns CDR1 SGDLS and CDR2 YYNGEE. The CDR3 sequence is CASSLGQSGEQYF. CDR3 in DNA: TGTGCCAGCAGCTTGGGACAATCGGGGGAGCAGTACTTC.

The chain has TRBV20-1 and TRBJ2-3; TRBD2 might be the D (6 bases). CDR3 length: 13 residues. CDR1 DFQATT and CDR2 SNEGSKA come from the germline V gene (reference sequence). V was shortened by 7 bases and J by 5 bases, with 16 bases between the two germline ends. The DNA of the CDR3 is TGCAGTGGAGGAGGCGGGACCGGAGATACGCAGTATTTT. As protein: CSGGGGTGDTQYF.

V usage is TRBV4-2 and J usage is TRBJ2-1; D remains ambiguous. Germline lookup yields CDR1 LGHNA and CDR2 YNFKEQ. The length of the CDR3 is 13 residues. Trimming shortened V by 5 bases and J by 2 bases, and 7 bases separated the two germline ends. The CDR3 reads CASSGEAYNEQFF. The CDR3 bases are TGTGCCAGCAGCGGGGAAGCCTACAATGAGCAGTTCTTC.

This clonotype was picked up a small number of times. The CDR3 loop reads CASSLGGGQRYGYTF. The CDR3 nucleotides are TGTGCCAGCAGTTTGGGCGGGGGGCAGAGGTATGGCTACACCTTC. The genes are TRBV27 and TRBJ1-2, with D perhaps matching TRBD1 (6 bases). The V and J ends lost 3 bases and 5 bases respectively, with 16 bases between them. Germline-derived CDR1 and CDR2 are MNHEY and SMNVEV (reference sequence). This CDR3 spans 15 amino acids.

This clonotype was observed a handful of times. The chain couples TRBV20-1 to TRBJ2-3; 9 nucleotides line up with TRBD2. Germline CDR1 is DFQATT and CDR2 is SNEGSKA (reference sequence). V was pared by 6 bases and J by 9 bases, with 10 bases of the junction left unmatched. The length of the CDR3 is 13 residues. DNA of the CDR3: TGCAGTGCCAGATCAACTAGCGGGCCCACGCAGTATTTT. Translated: CSARSTSGPTQYF.

This chain joins TRBV12-5 and TRBJ2-5; D may be TRBD2 (6 bases). Trimming removed 5 bases from V and 4 bases from J, with 14 bases in between. The CDR3 contains 14 residues. CDR1 LGHNT and CDR2 FRNRAP come from the germline V gene. This chain's CDR3 is CASGRAGRLETQYF. CDR3 DNA sequence: TGTGCTAGTGGTCGGGCCGGGAGACTAGAGACCCAGTACTTC.